The next 9 T cell receptor beta chains were all read from a single sample in a study of CD8+ T cells in alopecia areata. Following extraction, RNA underwent reverse transcription to cDNA, which served as the sequencing template. Method: immunoSEQ multiplex PCR; TCRdb's copy keeps in-frame clones and lacks some. This table has tens of thousands of clones, 60% appearing once. Sequenced here: CD8+ T cells sorted from blood, sampled at week 0. These receptors originate from a human donor with alopecia areata.

This clone turned up a few times. The genes are TRBV5-1 and TRBJ2-3, with 15 bases identical to TRBD2. The CDR3 contains 14 residues. J was trimmed by 15 bases and V by 5 bases; bases with no gene match: 10. Per the germline V gene, CDR1 is SGHRS and CDR2 is YFSETQ. For the CDR3, the DNA is TGCGCCAGCAGGCCGGGACTAGCGGGGGGCCTCCGTTATTTT. Its translation: CASRPGLAGGLRYF.

The chain couples TRBV7-9 to TRBJ2-3; TRBD1 might be the D (5 bases). Trimming removed 5 bases at V and 2 bases at J, with 11 bases between. Germline assignment: CDR1 SEHNR and CDR2 FQNEAQ (reference sequence). The CDR3 consists of 14 residues. This CDR3 reads CASSPEQATDTQYF. As DNA, the CDR3 is TGTGCCAGCAGCCCGGAACAGGCCACAGATACGCAGTATTTT.

This chain joins TRBV27 and TRBJ2-3; 11 bases align to TRBD2. Germline values: CDR1 MNHEY, CDR2 SMNVEV (reference sequence). J gave up 6 bases and V 7 bases, and 3 bases lay outside the gene matches. The CDR3 contains 13 residues. The CDR3 sequence: CASMTSGADTQYF. The CDR3 DNA reads TGTGCCAGCATGACTAGCGGGGCCGATACGCAGTATTTT.

The rearrangement links TRBV29-1 to TRBJ2-3; D unclear. Germline-derived CDR1 and CDR2 are SQVTM and ANQGSEA. CDR3 size: 13 residues. V gave up 7 bases and J gave up 4 bases, with 15 bases separating them. The CDR3 here is CSAEQLNSDTQYF. DNA for the CDR3: TGCAGCGCCGAACAACTCAACTCAGATACGCAGTATTTT.

This chain links TRBV7-9 with TRBJ1-5, with D perhaps TRBD1 (5 bases). Trimming removed 4 bases at V and 6 bases at J, with 13 bases between. Germline CDR1 and CDR2: SEHNR and FQNEAQ (reference sequence). This CDR3 is built from 14 residues. CDR3 sequence reads: CASSSAGGFQPQHF. In DNA form, the CDR3 reads TGTGCCAGCAGCTCCGCTGGGGGTTTTCAGCCCCAGCATTTT. Variable domain in full (rest from reference TRBV7-9 and TRBJ1-5): DTGVSQNPRHKITKRGQNVTFRCDPISEHNRLYWYRQTLGQGPEFLTYFQNEAQLEKSRLLSDRFSAERPKGSFSTLEIQRTEQGDSAMYLCASSSAGGFQPQHFGDGTRLSIL.

This chain uses TRBV28 with TRBJ2-7, with 12 bases that match TRBD2. After removal of 4 bases from V and 4 bases from J, the junction contained 5 bases not matched to a gene. The CDR3 is made up of 15 amino acids. Germline V CDR1 and CDR2: MDHEN, SYDVKM. As DNA, the CDR3 is TGTGCCAGCAGTTCATGGACTAGCGGGACTTACGAGCAGTACTTC. It encodes CASSSWTSGTYEQYF.

The genes are TRBV2 and TRBJ1-2, with D possibly matching TRBD1 (6 bases). V lost 5 bases and J lost 7, with 17 bases in between. The CDR3 has 14 residues. CDR1 is SNHLY, CDR2 FYNNEI, per germline. The chain's CDR3 is CASSWGDTAGGYTF. The CDR3 DNA reads TGTGCCAGCAGTTGGGGGGACACAGCTGGTGGCTACACCTTC.

The gene calls are TRBV4-1 and TRBJ2-7, with a weak D call TRBD2 (6 bases). Germline V lookup: CDR1 MGHRA, CDR2 YSYEKL. The CDR3 covers 13 residues. The V and J ends lost 0 bases and 4 bases respectively, with 7 bases between them. CDR3 region: CASSQEEGYEQYF. The CDR3 nucleotides read TGCGCCAGCAGCCAAGAGGAGGGATACGAGCAGTACTTC.

This clone was counted once. This chain connects TRBV9 to TRBJ2-1, with D perhaps given as TRBD1 or TRBD2 (5 bases each). V was trimmed by 0 bases and J by 5 bases, leaving 15 bases between them. The CDR3 consists of 16 residues. Germline V gene data show CDR1 as SGDLS and CDR2 as YYNGEE. Here the CDR3 DNA reads TGTGCCAGCAGCGTAGATAACGGGGCCTACCACAATGAGCAGTTCTTC. Amino acids: CASSVDNGAYHNEQFF.